The 12 T cell receptor beta chains below come from one sample, sequenced in a study of T-cell reconstitution after alpha-beta-depleted transplantation in children. The library targeted TCRbeta and was prepared with unique molecular identifiers. TCRdb itself ran the PCR reads through MiXCR, one entry per CDR3 protein. The sample lists approximately 200,000 distinct CDR3 sequences, 5% to 7.5% occurring once. The source material was PBMCs, sampled before TCRalphabeta/CD19-depleted stem cell transplant. Source of these receptors: a girl in the first two years of life with combined immunodeficiency, due to receive a stem cell transplant.

In its sample, this clonotype was seen many times. V is TRBV13 and J is TRBJ2-7; 11 bases fit TRBD2. Germline loops: CDR1 PRHDT, CDR2 FYEKMQ (reference sequence). V lost 5 bases and J lost 2; bases outside the gene matches: 5. This CDR3 is built from 15 residues. The CDR3 here is CASSPRLAGTYEQYF. The CDR3 DNA reads as TGTGCCAGCAGCCCAAGACTAGCGGGAACCTACGAGCAGTACTTC. The variable domain in full, completed from reference TRBV13 and TRBJ2-7, reads AAGVIQSPRHLIKEKRETATLKCYPIPRHDTVYWYQQGPGQDPQFLISFYEKMQSDKGSIPDRFSAQQFSDYHSELNMSSLELGDSALYFCASSPRLAGTYEQYFGPGTRLTVT.

This clonotype was counted at least ten times. The chain uses TRBV28 and TRBJ2-5; 7 bases fit TRBD2. Germline V lookup: CDR1 MDHEN, CDR2 SYDVKM. V trimming: 3 bases; J trimming: 4 bases; junction bases outside the gene matches: 5. The length of the CDR3 is 14 residues. CDR3: CASSLGGSGETQYF. The CDR3 region has the DNA TGTGCCAGCAGTTTGGGCGGGAGTGGAGAGACCCAGTACTTC.

This clonotype was picked up many times. V and J are TRBV7-9 and TRBJ2-7; D ambiguous. The CDR3 has 14 residues. Trimming took 4 bases from V and 3 from J, leaving 13 bases between them. CDR1 is SEHNR, CDR2 FQNEAQ, per germline (reference sequence). The CDR3 spells CASSYIGPDYEQYF. The CDR3 nucleotides are TGTGCCAGCAGCTATATTGGGCCCGACTACGAGCAGTACTTC.

The chain couples TRBV11-2 to TRBJ1-4, with D unresolved. The CDR3 covers 12 residues. Germline CDR1 and CDR2: SGHAT and FQNNGV. With 7 bases removed from V and 8 bases from J, the gap between germline ends came to 11 bases. The DNA for the CDR3 is TGTGCCAGCAACCTCGAGGGAGAAAAACTGTTTTTT. Translating gives CASNLEGEKLFF. Filled out from reference TRBV11-2 and TRBJ1-4, the complete variable domain reads EAGVAQSPRYKIIEKRQSVAFWCNPISGHATLYWYQQILGQGPKLLIQFQNNGVVDDSQLPKDRFSAERLKGVDSTLKIQPAKLEDSAVYLCASNLEGEKLFFGSGTQLSVL.

In its sample, this clonotype was seen many times. The rearrangement uses TRBV7-2 and TRBJ2-1; TRBD1 matches at 8 bases. V was pared by 0 bases and J by 9 bases, with 22 bases of the junction left unmatched. Germline V gene sequence: CDR1 SGHTA, CDR2 FQGNSA. The CDR3 spans 20 residues. The CDR3 sequence is CASSLAPYTGGRRKGGEQFF. Written as DNA, the CDR3 is TGTGCCAGCAGCTTAGCCCCGTATACAGGGGGTAGGAGGAAAGGCGGTGAGCAGTTCTTC.

This clonotype was seen many times. The rearrangement links TRBV28 to TRBJ1-1; TRBD1 is a possible D gene (5 bases). The CDR3 loop spans 15 amino acids. Per germline, CDR1 MDHEN and CDR2 SYDVKM. Trimming removed 5 bases from V and 1 base from J, with 14 bases in between. In DNA, the CDR3 is TGTGCCAGCAGTAGAGTCAGGGATGGGAACACTGAAGCTTTCTTT. This translates into CASSRVRDGNTEAFF.

In regard to this clonotype: It may be a read error: a sequence one base away is much more abundant. The CDR3 carries no conserved terminal phenylalanine or tryptophan, so it likely arises from a read error. This chain links TRBV20-1 with TRBJ1-1, with D unclear. This CDR3 contains 14 residues. The V gene lost 5 bases and the J gene lost 4 bases, with 17 bases spanning the gap. The germline V gene has CDR1 DFQATT and CDR2 SNEGSKA (reference sequence). Here the CDR3 DNA reads TGCAGTGCTGGTAAACGAGAGTATCGCACTGAAGCTTTCTGT. Translating gives CSAGKREYRTEAFC.

CDR3 sequence: CASSSLSGSSYNEQFF. Written as DNA, the CDR3 is TGTGCCAGCAGCTCTCTTAGCGGGAGCTCCTACAATGAGCAGTTCTTC. The rearrangement joins TRBV13 to TRBJ2-1; TRBD2 matches at 9 bases. CDR3 length: 16 residues. The germline V gene encodes CDR1 PRHDT and CDR2 FYEKMQ (reference sequence). V lost 4 bases, J lost 0 bases, and 4 bases stayed unmatched.

This clonotype occurred many times. This sequence joins TRBV29-1 and TRBJ2-2; 7 bases align to TRBD1. Germline trimming cut 6 bases from V and 4 bases from J; bases unmatched to any gene: 8. Germline V gene data show CDR1 as SQVTM and CDR2 as ANQGSEA. This CDR3 has 14 amino acids. Here the CDR3 reads CSVVDRDGTGELFF. The CDR3 DNA follows: TGCAGCGTCGTTGACAGGGACGGCACCGGGGAGCTGTTTTTT.

With respect to this clonotype: This may stem from a read error, because a much larger clone lies one nucleotide away. V gene TRBV9 combines with J gene TRBJ2-5; no clear D gene. With 4 bases removed from V and 2 bases from J, the gap between germline ends came to 12 bases. The germline gives CDR1 SGDLS, CDR2 YYNGEE. The CDR3 is 14 amino acids. CDR3 coding DNA: TGTGCCAGCAGCATCGGACGCGAACAAGAGACCCAGTACTTC. Its translation is CASSIGREQETQYF.

There are many counts of this clonotype. The chain couples TRBV15 to TRBJ2-2, with D uncertain. The CDR3 spans 11 residues. Germline CDR1 reads LNHNV; CDR2 reads YYDKDF (reference sequence). Between the trimmed V and J ends, which lost 7 bases and 6 bases, there was a span of 6 bases. DNA of the CDR3: TGTGCCACCAACGAAGCCGGGGAGCTGTTTTTT. This sequence encodes CATNEAGELFF.

This clonotype was counted a single time. Being one base from a much bigger clone, this may be a read error. This chain links TRBV10-3 with TRBJ2-7, with TRBD2 matching over 14 bases. There are 18 residues in the CDR3. V lost 3 bases, J lost 5 bases, and 12 bases stayed unmatched. The germline CDR1 and CDR2 sequences are ENHRY and SYGVKD. The CDR3 loop reads CAISDMRTSGGRTNEQYF. The CDR3 region has the DNA TGTGCCATCAGTGACATGAGGACTAGCGGGGGGCGGACCAACGAGCAGTACTTC.